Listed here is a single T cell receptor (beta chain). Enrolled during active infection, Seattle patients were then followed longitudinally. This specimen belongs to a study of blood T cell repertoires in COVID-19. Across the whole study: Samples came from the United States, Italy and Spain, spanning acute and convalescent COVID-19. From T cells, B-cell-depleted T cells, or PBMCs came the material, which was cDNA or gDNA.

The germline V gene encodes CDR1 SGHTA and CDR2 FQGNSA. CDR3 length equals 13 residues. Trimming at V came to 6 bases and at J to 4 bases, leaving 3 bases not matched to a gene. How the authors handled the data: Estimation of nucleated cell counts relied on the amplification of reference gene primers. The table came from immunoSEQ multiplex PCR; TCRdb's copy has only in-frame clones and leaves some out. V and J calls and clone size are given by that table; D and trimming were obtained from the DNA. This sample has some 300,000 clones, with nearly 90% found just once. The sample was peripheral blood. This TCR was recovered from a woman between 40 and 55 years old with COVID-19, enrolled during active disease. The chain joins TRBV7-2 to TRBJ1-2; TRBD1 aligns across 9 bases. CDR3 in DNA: TGTGCCAGCAGTTCGGACAGGGGCTATGGCTACACCTTC. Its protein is CASSSDRGYGYTF.